This T cell receptor (beta chain) was sequenced for a study of human T cells and chemical hapten exposure. Study background: Sensitization involved placing 2% DPC onto an approximately 2 cm by approximately 2 cm region of upper inner arm skin. Diphenylcyclopropenone doses were given weekly to the scalps of patients across the roughly 24-week study.

From the RACE reads, TCRdb called clonotypes with MiXCR, one entry per CDR3 protein. The sample consists of 120,000 or so distinct CDR3 sequences, 10% to 12% of them appearing once. This clonotype appeared a few times. This sample's time point: patch test 3, about 24 weeks after DPC sensitization. Treatment indicated: therapeutic diphenylcyclopropenone sensitization with weekly scalp DPC. Staff drew blood before applying each patch test. Those who donated were patients with alopecia, 18 to 70 years of age, and suitable for DPC. The CDR3 contains 14 residues. V gave up 7 bases and J gave up 4 bases, with 15 bases separating them. Germline CDR1 and CDR2: SEHNR and FQNEAQ (reference sequence).

The V gene is TRBV7-9, the J gene TRBJ2-3, with D perhaps being TRBD1 or TRBD2 (6 bases each). Sample: whole blood, taken in connection with sensitization to the hapten diphenylcyclopropenone (DPC). This TCR came from a woman between 45 and 60 years old with alopecia areata. Some clones in this sample may be carry-over from other donors' samples. This CDR3 reads CASNFMGGSDTQYF. For the CDR3, the DNA is TGTGCCAGCAACTTTATGGGGGGCTCAGATACGCAGTATTTT.